This T cell receptor beta chain comes out of a study of blood T cell repertoires in COVID-19. Looking at the study overall: Acute and convalescent COVID-19 samples came from the United States, Italy and Spain. PBMCs, B-cell-depleted T cells, or T cells were the source of the cDNA or gDNA that made up the material.

This clone was seen once. Trimming pared 3 bases from V and 7 bases from J, leaving 13 bases between. Germline values: CDR1 KGHSH, CDR2 LQKENI. The CDR3 is made up of 13 amino acids. Original methodology: Reference gene primer amplification gave estimated nucleated cell counts. TCRdb's copy holds only in-frame clones and misses some; the assay was immunoSEQ multiplex PCR. The DNA was the basis for D and trimming; V, J and clone size are from that table. This sample has under 150,000 clones, with about nine tenths found just once. The sample consisted of peripheral blood. This sequence joins TRBV18 and TRBJ2-7; TRBD1 is a possible D gene (7 bases). The sequence was obtained from a man between 45 and 60 years old with active or convalescent COVID-19. CDR3 protein: CASSPGQAGEQYF. DNA of the CDR3: TGTGCCAGCTCACCCGGACAGGCGGGGGAGCAGTACTTC.